This TCR beta chain was documented in a study of Ad26.COV2.S vaccination and SARS-CoV-2 variants. Across the whole study: Participants got Ad26.COV2.S intramuscularly, once or twice 56 days apart.

Measured with immunoSEQ multiplex PCR; TCRdb has only the in-frame clones, and not every one. In the table there are hundreds of thousands of clones, about 90% of which are singletons. Trimming left V 8 bases short and J 2 bases short, with 6 bases between. Germline CDR1 and CDR2: SGHNT and YENEEA. CDR3 length equals 12 residues. Documented treatment: some 20 received Ad26.COV2.S at low or high dose, single or two shots; roughly 5 received placebo; per-sample allocation not given. Collection of the samples took place on day 63 after the first injection of vaccine or placebo. V gene TRBV11-3 combines with J gene TRBJ2-2; no firm D call. This TCR derives from a person between 18 and 59 years old who received the Ad26.COV2.S COVID-19 vaccine or a placebo. The sample consisted of peripheral blood, taken in a trial of Ad26.COV2.S vaccine versus placebo. Written as DNA, the CDR3 is TGTGCCAGCTCCTCCAACACCGGGGAGCTGTTTTTT. Protein sequence: CASSSNTGELFF.